These T cell receptor beta chains were read from a single sample in a study of cytomegalovirus exposure and HLA in healthy donors. Libraries were prepared by immunoSEQ multiplex PCR; TCRdb keeps only in-frame clonotypes and omits some of them. The sample consists of 65,000 to 100,000 clones, approximately 71% of them appearing once. Input material: PBMCs. Receptors were obtained from a middle-aged man in good health and CMV-seronegative. Both conserved end residues are part of each CDR3. Clone size is given for some rows only: seen once, a few or many times, or a class if the clone is expanded.

clone_size	cdr3_length	v_call	j_call	cdr3_aa
few	14	TRBV7-9	TRBJ1-2	CASSSRQGYYGYTF
.	13	TRBV27	TRBJ2-7	CASSEGQGYEQYF
few	15	TRBV4-1	TRBJ2-1	CASSWPRRGGNEQFF
few	16	TRBV5-4	TRBJ1-4	CASSSMAGGDNEKLFF
.	18	TRBV28	TRBJ2-6	CASSLKGQGRSGANVLTF
.	14	TRBV13	TRBJ2-5	CASSLVTGGETQYF
.	13	TRBV25-1	TRBJ2-5	CASSAAGQETQYF
.	15	TRBV5-4	TRBJ2-5	CASSTGLAGGLAQYF
.	15	TRBV6-5	TRBJ1-2	CASSSLGTANYGYTF
.	14	TRBV30	TRBJ1-4	CAWSADRRNEKLFF
.	14	TRBV6-1	TRBJ2-7	CASSEEPTPYEQYF
.	15	TRBV9	TRBJ2-1	CASSVSGIDRNEQFF
few	11	TRBV6-6	TRBJ1-4	CASSHGEKLFF
.	14	TRBV18	TRBJ1-1	CASSPGQGTHEAFF
.	13	TRBV6-1	TRBJ2-7	CASNRGQYYEQYF
.	13	TRBV7-8	TRBJ1-1	CASSLTGVPEAFF
few	17	TRBV18	TRBJ1-1	CASSPPGQVYMNTEAFF
.	16	TRBV30	TRBJ2-1	CAWSIPGLAGLNEQFF
.	14	TRBV30	TRBJ1-5	CAWSVGAVRQPQHF
few	14	TRBV15	TRBJ1-1	CATSRELYNTEAFF
once	13	TRBV6-1	TRBJ2-7	CASSHDRGHEQYF
.	15	TRBV5-1	TRBJ2-7	CASRADTAANDEQYF
once	15	TRBV4-2	TRBJ2-2	CASMLAGGPTGELFF
.	17	TRBV5-4	TRBJ1-3	CASSSVPGQGPGNTIYF
.	15	TRBV5-1	TRBJ1-6	CASSFRQGQNSPLHF
.	15	TRBV10-3	TRBJ2-7	CAISDGDTVSYEQYF
.	11	TRBV5-6	TRBJ2-1	CASRWGHEQFF
.	14	TRBV5-4	TRBJ1-2	CASSLGFGEAGYTF
few	15	TRBV4-1	TRBJ1-1	CASSQEGILESEAFF
.	15	TRBV7-8	TRBJ1-2	CASTSSRGQVLSYTF
.	12	TRBV29-1	TRBJ2-1	CRASGGYNEQFF
.	14	TRBV27	TRBJ2-7	CASSFGSSSYEQYF
.	15	TRBV28	TRBJ1-1	CASSLYPKAGSEAFF
.	15	TRBV28	TRBJ2-5	CASSLTRTGAETQYF
many	14	TRBV5-8	TRBJ2-7	CASSPLASGDEQYF
.	12	TRBV28	TRBJ2-2	CASSQNTGELFF
.	16	TRBV5-1	TRBJ2-7	CASSRGLAGLSGEQYF
.	12	TRBV5-4	TRBJ1-2	CASSLSGFGYTF
.	16	TRBV9	TRBJ2-3	CASSPMTSGFTDTQYF
few	13	TRBV29-1	TRBJ1-1	CSVMTGMNTEAFF
.	12	TRBV10-2	TRBJ1-1	CASSDRATEAFF